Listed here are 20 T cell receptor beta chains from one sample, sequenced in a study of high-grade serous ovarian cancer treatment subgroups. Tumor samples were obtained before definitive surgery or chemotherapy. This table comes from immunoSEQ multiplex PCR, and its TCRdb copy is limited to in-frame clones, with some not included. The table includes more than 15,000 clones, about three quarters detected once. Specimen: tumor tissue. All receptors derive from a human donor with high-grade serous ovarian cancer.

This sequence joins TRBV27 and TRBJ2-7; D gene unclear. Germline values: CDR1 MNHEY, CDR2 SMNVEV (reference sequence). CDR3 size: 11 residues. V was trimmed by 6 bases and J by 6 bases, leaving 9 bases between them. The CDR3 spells CASSLGGEQYF. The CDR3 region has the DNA TGTGCCAGCAGCCTCGGCGGCGAGCAGTACTTC.

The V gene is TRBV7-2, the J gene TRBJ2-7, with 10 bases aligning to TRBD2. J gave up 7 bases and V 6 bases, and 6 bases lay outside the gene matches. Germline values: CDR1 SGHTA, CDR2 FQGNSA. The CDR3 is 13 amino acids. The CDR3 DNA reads TGTGCCAGCAGAGCGGGAGGGCTAGGGGAGCAGTACTTC. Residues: CASRAGGLGEQYF.

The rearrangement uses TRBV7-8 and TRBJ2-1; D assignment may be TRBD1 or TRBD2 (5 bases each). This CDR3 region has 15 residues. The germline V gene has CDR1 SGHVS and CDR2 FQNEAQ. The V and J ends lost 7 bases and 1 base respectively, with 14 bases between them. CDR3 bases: TGTGCCAGCACCCAAGGGACGGGGTCCTACAATGAGCAGTTCTTC. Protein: CASTQGTGSYNEQFF.

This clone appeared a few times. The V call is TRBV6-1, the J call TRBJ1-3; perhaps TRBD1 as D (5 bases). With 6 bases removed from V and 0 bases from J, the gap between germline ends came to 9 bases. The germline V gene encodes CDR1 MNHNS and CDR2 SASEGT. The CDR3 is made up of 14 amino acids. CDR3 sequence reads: CASRAQDSGNTIYF. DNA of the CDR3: TGTGCCAGCAGAGCACAGGACTCTGGAAACACCATATATTTT.

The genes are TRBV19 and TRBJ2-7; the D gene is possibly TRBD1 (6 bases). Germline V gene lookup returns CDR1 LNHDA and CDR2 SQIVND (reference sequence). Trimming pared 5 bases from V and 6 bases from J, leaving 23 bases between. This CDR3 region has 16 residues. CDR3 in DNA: TGTGCCAGTAGTCTTCGCCGGGCAGGAATAGGGGGCGAGCAGTACTTC. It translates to CASSLRRAGIGGEQYF. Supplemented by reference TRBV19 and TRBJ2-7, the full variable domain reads DGGITQSPKYLFRKEGQNVTLSCEQNLNHDAMYWYRQDPGQGLRLIYYSQIVNDFQKGDIAEGYSVSREKKESFPLTVTSAQKNPTAFYLCASSLRRAGIGGEQYFGPGTRLTVT.

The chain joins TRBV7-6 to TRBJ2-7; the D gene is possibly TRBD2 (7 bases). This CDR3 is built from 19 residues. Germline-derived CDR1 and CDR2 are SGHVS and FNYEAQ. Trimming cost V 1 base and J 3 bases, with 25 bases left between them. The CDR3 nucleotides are TGTGCCAGCAGCTTAGTGGCAGGGGCGGGCGGGGGACAAGACTACGAGCAGTACTTC. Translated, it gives CASSLVAGAGGGQDYEQYF.

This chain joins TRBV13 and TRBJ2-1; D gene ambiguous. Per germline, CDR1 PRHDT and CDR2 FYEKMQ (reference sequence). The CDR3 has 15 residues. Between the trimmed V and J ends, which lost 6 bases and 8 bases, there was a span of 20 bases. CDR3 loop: CASSSPALPTDEQFF. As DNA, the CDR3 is TGTGCCAGCAGTTCACCGGCACTTCCTACGGATGAGCAGTTCTTC.

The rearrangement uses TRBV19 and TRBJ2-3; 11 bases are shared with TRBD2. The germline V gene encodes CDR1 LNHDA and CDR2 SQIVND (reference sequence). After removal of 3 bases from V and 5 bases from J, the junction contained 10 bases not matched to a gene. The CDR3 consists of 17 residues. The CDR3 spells CASSIGPSTSGRDTQYF. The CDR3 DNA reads TGTGCCAGTAGTATTGGGCCCTCAACTAGCGGGAGAGATACGCAGTATTTT. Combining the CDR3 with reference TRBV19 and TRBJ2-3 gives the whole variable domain DGGITQSPKYLFRKEGQNVTLSCEQNLNHDAMYWYRQDPGQGLRLIYYSQIVNDFQKGDIAEGYSVSREKKESFPLTVTSAQKNPTAFYLCASSIGPSTSGRDTQYFGPGTRLTVL.

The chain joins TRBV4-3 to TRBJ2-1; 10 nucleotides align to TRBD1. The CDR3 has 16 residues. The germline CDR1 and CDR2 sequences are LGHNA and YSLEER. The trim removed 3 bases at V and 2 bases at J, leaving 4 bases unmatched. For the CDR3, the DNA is TGCGCCAGCAGCCAGGAGGGACAGGGGACCTACAATGAGCAGTTCTTC. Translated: CASSQEGQGTYNEQFF.

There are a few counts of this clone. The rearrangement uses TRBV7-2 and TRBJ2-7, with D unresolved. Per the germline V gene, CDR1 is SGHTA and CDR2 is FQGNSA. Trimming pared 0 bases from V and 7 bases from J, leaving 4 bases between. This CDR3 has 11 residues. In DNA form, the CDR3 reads TGTGCCAGCAGCTTAGCGGGGGAGCAGTACTTC. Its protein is CASSLAGEQYF. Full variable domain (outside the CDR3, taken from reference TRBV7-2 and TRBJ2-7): GAGVSQSPSNKVTEKGKDVELRCDPISGHTALYWYRQSLGQGLEFLIYFQGNSAPDKSGLPSDRFSAERTGGSVSTLTIQRTQQEDSAVYLCASSLAGEQYFGPGTRLTVT.

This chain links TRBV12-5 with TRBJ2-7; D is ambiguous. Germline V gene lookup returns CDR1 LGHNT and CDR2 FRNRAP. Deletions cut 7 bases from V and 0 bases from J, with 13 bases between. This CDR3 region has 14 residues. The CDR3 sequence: CASVPTAYSYEQYF. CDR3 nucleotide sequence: TGTGCTAGTGTCCCGACGGCGTACTCCTACGAGCAGTACTTC.

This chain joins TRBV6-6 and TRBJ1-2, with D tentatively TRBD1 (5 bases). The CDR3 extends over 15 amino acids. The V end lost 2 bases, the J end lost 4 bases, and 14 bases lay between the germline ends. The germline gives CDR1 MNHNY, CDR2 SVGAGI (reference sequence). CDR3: CASSYVDRTLYGYTF. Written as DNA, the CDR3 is TGTGCCAGCAGTTACGTCGACAGAACCCTCTATGGCTACACCTTC.

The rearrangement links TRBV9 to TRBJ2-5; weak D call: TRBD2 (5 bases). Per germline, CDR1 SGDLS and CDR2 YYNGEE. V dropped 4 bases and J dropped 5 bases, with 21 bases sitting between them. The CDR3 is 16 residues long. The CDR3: CASSPSPVTSGETQYF. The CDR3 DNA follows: TGTGCCAGCAGCCCTTCGCCCGTTACTAGTGGGGAGACCCAGTACTTC.

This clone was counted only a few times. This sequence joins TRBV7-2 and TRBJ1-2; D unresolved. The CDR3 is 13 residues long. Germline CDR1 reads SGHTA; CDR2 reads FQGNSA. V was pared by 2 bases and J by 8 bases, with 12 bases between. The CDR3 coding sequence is TGTGCCAGCAGCTTATCCGACCATCGGGGCTACACCTTC. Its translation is CASSLSDHRGYTF.

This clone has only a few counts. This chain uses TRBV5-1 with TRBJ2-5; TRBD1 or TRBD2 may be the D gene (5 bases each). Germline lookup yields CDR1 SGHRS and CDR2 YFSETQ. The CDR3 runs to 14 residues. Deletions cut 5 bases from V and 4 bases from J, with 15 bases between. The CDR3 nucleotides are TGCGCCAGCAGGGGGACCATGGGTGGAGAGACCCAGTACTTC. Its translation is CASRGTMGGETQYF.

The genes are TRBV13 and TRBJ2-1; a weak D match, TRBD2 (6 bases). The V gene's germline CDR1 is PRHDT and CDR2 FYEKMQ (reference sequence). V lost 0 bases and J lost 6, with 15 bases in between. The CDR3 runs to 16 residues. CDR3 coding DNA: TGTGCCAGCAGCTTAGGAGGAGGGGTGAGGGGCAATGAGCAGTTCTTC. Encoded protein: CASSLGGGVRGNEQFF. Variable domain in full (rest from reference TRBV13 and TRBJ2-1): AAGVIQSPRHLIKEKRETATLKCYPIPRHDTVYWYQQGPGQDPQFLISFYEKMQSDKGSIPDRFSAQQFSDYHSELNMSSLELGDSALYFCASSLGGGVRGNEQFFGPGTRLTVL.

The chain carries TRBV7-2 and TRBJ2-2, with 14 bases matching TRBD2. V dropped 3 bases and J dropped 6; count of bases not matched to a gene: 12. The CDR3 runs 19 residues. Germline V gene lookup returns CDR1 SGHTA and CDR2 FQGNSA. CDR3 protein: CASSFGQGLAGAGAGELFF. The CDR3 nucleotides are TGTGCCAGCAGCTTTGGACAGGGACTAGCGGGAGCGGGGGCCGGGGAGCTGTTTTTT.

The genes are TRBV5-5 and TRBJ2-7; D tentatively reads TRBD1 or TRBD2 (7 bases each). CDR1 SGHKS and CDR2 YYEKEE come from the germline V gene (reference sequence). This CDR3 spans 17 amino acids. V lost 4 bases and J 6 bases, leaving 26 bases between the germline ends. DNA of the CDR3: TGTGCCAGCAGCCAAAGGATGCGGGGGCAGGGGGTCCGCGAGCAGTACTTC. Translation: CASSQRMRGQGVREQYF.

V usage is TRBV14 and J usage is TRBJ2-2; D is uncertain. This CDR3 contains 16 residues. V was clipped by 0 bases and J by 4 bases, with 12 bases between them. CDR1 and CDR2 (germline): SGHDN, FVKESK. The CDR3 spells CASSQEVTRGTGELFF. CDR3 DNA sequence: TGTGCCAGCAGCCAAGAGGTCACCCGAGGCACCGGGGAGCTGTTTTTT.

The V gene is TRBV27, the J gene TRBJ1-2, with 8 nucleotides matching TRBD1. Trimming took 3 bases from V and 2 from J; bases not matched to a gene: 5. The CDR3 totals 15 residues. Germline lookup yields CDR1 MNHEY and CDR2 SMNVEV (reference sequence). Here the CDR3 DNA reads TGTGCCAGCAGTTTTCTTACAGGGGGAAACTATGGCTACACCTTC. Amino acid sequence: CASSFLTGGNYGYTF.